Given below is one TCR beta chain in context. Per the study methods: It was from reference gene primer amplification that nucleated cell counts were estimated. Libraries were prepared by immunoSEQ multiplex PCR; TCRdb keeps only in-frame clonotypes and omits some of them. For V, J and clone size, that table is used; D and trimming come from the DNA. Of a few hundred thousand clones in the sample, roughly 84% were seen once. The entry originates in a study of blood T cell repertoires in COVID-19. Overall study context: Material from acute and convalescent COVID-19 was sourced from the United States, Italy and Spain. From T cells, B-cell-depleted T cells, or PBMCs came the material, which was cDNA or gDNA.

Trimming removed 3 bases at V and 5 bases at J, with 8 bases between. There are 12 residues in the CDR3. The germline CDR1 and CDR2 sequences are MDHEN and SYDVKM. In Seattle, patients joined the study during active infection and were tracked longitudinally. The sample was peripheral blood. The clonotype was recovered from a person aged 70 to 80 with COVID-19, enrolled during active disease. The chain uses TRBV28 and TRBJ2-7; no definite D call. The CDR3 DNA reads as TGTGCCAGCAGTTTCGGTGTCGACGAGCAGTACTTC. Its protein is CASSFGVDEQYF.